This T cell receptor beta chain is from a study of CD8+ T cells in alopecia areata. On the study more broadly: Tofacitinib therapy lasting 6 to 18 months was followed by 6 months off drug.

Overall study findings and caveats: Possibly because of HLA-related factors, TCR sharing was less clear across patients than in mice.

The CDR3 extends over 14 amino acids. CDR1 is LGHNA, CDR2 YNFKEQ, per germline. V lost 2 bases and J lost 0; bases outside the gene matches: 1. Indicated treatment: oral pan-JAK inhibitor, 5-10 mg twice daily. Sorted populations comprised CD4+ and CD8+ T cells obtained from PBMCs. As concerns this clone: Its antigen is not identified.

RNA extraction and reverse transcription yielded cDNA as sequencing template. Sequenced by immunoSEQ multiplex PCR; TCRdb stores in-frame clones only, minus some. Found here are about 74,000 clones, approximately 30% of them singletons; the top ten hold just under 15%. This specimen was CD8+ T cells sorted from blood, taken at week 4, from a patient treated with tofacitinib. This receptor was identified in a human donor with alopecia areata. The rearrangement links TRBV4-2 to TRBJ2-7; 7 bases align to TRBD2. The CDR3 here is CASSQSGTSYEQYF. The CDR3 nucleotides are TGTGCCAGCAGCCAAAGCGGGACCTCCTACGAGCAGTACTTC.